The 24 T cell receptor beta chains below come from one sample, sequenced in a study of shared clonotypes between healthy human individuals. The protocol was immunoSEQ multiplex PCR, while the TCRdb copy is restricted to in-frame clones and leaves out a portion. The sample lists roughly 1,600,000 clones, about 98.5% occurring once. Sequenced material: naive CD4+ T cells sorted from blood. Subset noted: CD45RA+ positively selected. The receptors were gathered from a young man in good health.

The chain uses TRBV7-2 and TRBJ2-4, with D possibly matching TRBD1 (8 bases). V lost 5 bases to trimming and J lost 8 bases, with 19 bases between them. CDR3 length equals 15 residues. Germline CDR1 is SGHTA and CDR2 is FQGNSA. The CDR3 here is CASSPRQGREDIQYF. The CDR3 DNA follows: TGTGCCAGCAGCCCGAGACAGGGGAGGGAGGACATTCAGTACTTC.

This chain links TRBV28 with TRBJ2-1; TRBD2 matches at 9 bases. The V segment lost 4 bases and the J segment 10 bases; nucleotides outside the gene matches: 8. The CDR3 consists of 14 residues. Germline assignment: CDR1 MDHEN and CDR2 SYDVKM. Here the CDR3 reads CASSSGPLAGEQFF. CDR3 nucleotide sequence: TGTGCCAGCAGTTCCGGGCCCCTAGCGGGAGAGCAGTTCTTC.

This chain joins TRBV9 and TRBJ1-2; weak D call: TRBD1 (5 bases). Trimming shortened V by 4 bases and J by 0 bases, and 10 bases separated the two germline ends. The germline CDR1 and CDR2 sequences are SGDLS and YYNGEE. The CDR3 is made up of 14 amino acids. This CDR3 is CASSLEGSNYGYTF. The DNA of the CDR3 is TGTGCCAGCAGCCTAGAGGGGTCTAACTATGGCTACACCTTC.

As to this clone: In the same sample, other DNA sequences code for this CDR3. This chain links TRBV11-2 with TRBJ2-5, with D unclear. The germline V gene encodes CDR1 SGHAT and CDR2 FQNNGV. V dropped 0 bases and J dropped 5 bases, with 4 bases sitting between them. This CDR3 is 12 amino acids long. The CDR3 DNA is TGTGCCAGCAGCTTAGAGGGCGAGACCCAGTACTTC. Translating it yields CASSLEGETQYF.

The V call is TRBV5-6, the J call TRBJ2-7; TRBD1 might be the D (6 bases). Germline V gives CDR1 SGHDT, CDR2 YYEEEE. The CDR3 is made up of 15 amino acids. V was clipped by 4 bases and J by 6 bases, with 20 bases between them. The DNA for the CDR3 is TGTGCCAGCAGCCGTTTTTGGGCAGGGGTCGGCGAGCAGTACTTC. Protein product: CASSRFWAGVGEQYF.

The rearrangement uses TRBV19 and TRBJ1-5, with D unclear. Deletions cut 3 bases from V and 2 bases from J, with 8 bases between. CDR3 length equals 14 residues. In germline, CDR1 is LNHDA, CDR2 SQIVND (reference sequence). The CDR3: CASSMAGRNQPQHF. The DNA of the CDR3 is TGTGCCAGTAGTATGGCAGGACGCAATCAGCCCCAGCATTTT. Full variable domain (outside the CDR3, taken from reference TRBV19 and TRBJ1-5): DGGITQSPKYLFRKEGQNVTLSCEQNLNHDAMYWYRQDPGQGLRLIYYSQIVNDFQKGDIAEGYSVSREKKESFPLTVTSAQKNPTAFYLCASSMAGRNQPQHFGDGTRLSIL.

In this sample, this clone turned up once. The genes are TRBV7-9 and TRBJ2-1, with TRBD2 matching 7 bases. Germline V CDR1 and CDR2: SEHNR, FQNEAQ (reference sequence). The V and J ends lost 5 bases and 2 bases, in that order; junction bases with no gene match: 9. The CDR3 length is 16 residues. DNA for the CDR3: TGTGCCAGCAGCCCTAACAGCGGGACTACCTACAATGAGCAGTTCTTC. It encodes CASSPNSGTTYNEQFF.

The genes are TRBV19 and TRBJ2-5; D gene ambiguous. The CDR3 consists of 11 residues. Germline CDR1 and CDR2: LNHDA and SQIVND (reference sequence). V was shortened by 3 bases and J by 13 bases, with 12 bases between the two germline ends. DNA of the CDR3: TGTGCCAGTAGTATTTTGAATCGGATGTACTTC. This sequence encodes CASSILNRMYF.

This sequence joins TRBV10-3 and TRBJ2-5; 7 bases fit TRBD1. This CDR3 has 13 amino acids. CDR1 and CDR2 from the germline V gene are ENHRY and SYGVKD. Trimming took 4 bases from V and 4 from J; bases not matched to a gene: 3. CDR3 nucleotide sequence: TGTGCCATCAGTGCGGGACAGAGAGAGACCCAGTACTTC. Translation: CAISAGQRETQYF.

This chain links TRBV4-1 with TRBJ2-7; the match to TRBD1 covers 11 bases. There are 15 residues in the CDR3. V gave up 3 bases and J gave up 2 bases; unmatched junction bases: 3. Germline V gene data show CDR1 as MGHRA and CDR2 as YSYEKL. This CDR3 reads CASSQDRGLAYEQYF. The CDR3 region has the DNA TGCGCCAGCAGCCAGGACAGGGGGCTGGCCTACGAGCAGTACTTC.

For this clone: Within the sample, other DNA sequences also encode this same CDR3. The chain recombines TRBV18 with TRBJ2-7, with a tentative D call TRBD2 (6 bases). Trimming left V 3 bases short and J 5 bases short, with 8 bases between. Germline V lookup: CDR1 KGHSH, CDR2 LQKENI. The CDR3 is 12 residues long. The CDR3 sequence: CASSPSGDEQYF. The CDR3 DNA sequence: TGTGCCAGCTCACCTAGCGGCGACGAGCAGTACTTC.

As for this clone: Other DNA sequences in the sample encode the same CDR3. The V gene is TRBV5-4, the J gene TRBJ1-1, with unresolved D. The CDR3 sequence is 14 residues long. Trimming shortened V by 0 bases and J by 1 base, and 7 bases separated the two germline ends. CDR1 and CDR2 (germline): SGHNT, YYREEE (reference sequence). The CDR3 DNA reads as TGTGCCAGCAGCTTGGAGGGAGGGAACACTGAAGCTTTCTTT. Translation: CASSLEGGNTEAFF.

The chain combines TRBV7-6 with TRBJ2-7, with a tentative D call TRBD2 (5 bases). Germline V gene lookup returns CDR1 SGHVS and CDR2 FNYEAQ. V lost 1 base to trimming and J lost 2 bases, with 12 bases between them. The length of the CDR3 is 15 residues. In nucleotides, the CDR3 is TGTGCCAGCAGCTTAGTCTGGGAGCTCCCCTACGAGCAGTACTTC. This sequence encodes CASSLVWELPYEQYF.

This clone was seen a handful of times. The chain employs TRBV4-2 and TRBJ2-7; D perhaps matches TRBD1 (5 bases). This CDR3 has 15 amino acids. CDR1 is LGHNA and CDR2 is YNFKEQ in the germline V gene. V gave up 0 bases and J gave up 4 bases, with 13 bases separating them. Here the CDR3 DNA reads TGTGCCAGCAGCCAAGAGGCAGGGCTAATGTACGAGCAGTACTTC. Amino acids: CASSQEAGLMYEQYF.

The rearrangement links TRBV15 to TRBJ2-7; D possibly corresponds to TRBD2 (6 bases). The CDR3 is 15 amino acids. Deletions cut 8 bases from V and 4 bases from J, with 21 bases between. From germline, CDR1 is LNHNV and CDR2 YYDKDF (reference sequence). The CDR3 coding sequence is TGTGCCACCTTCCGATACGGGAGAAGGAAGTACGAGCAGTACTTC. Amino acids: CATFRYGRRKYEQYF.

This chain uses TRBV14 with TRBJ2-3, with 9 bases matching TRBD2. V was pared by 1 base and J by 1 base, with 3 bases of the junction left unmatched. This CDR3 is built from 16 residues. Looked up from germline, CDR1 is SGHDN and CDR2 is FVKESK. The CDR3 DNA reads TGTGCCAGCAGCCAAGTAGCGGGAGTTGGCACAGATACGCAGTATTTT. Residues: CASSQVAGVGTDTQYF.

CDR3 loop: CASSLAPGTGGHEQYF. As DNA, the CDR3 is TGTGCCAGCAGCTTAGCGCCCGGGACAGGGGGCCACGAGCAGTACTTC. The chain uses TRBV7-2 and TRBJ2-7; 12 bases align to TRBD1. This CDR3 is built from 16 residues. The ends lost 0 bases at V and 5 bases at J; junction bases unmatched: 5. Germline V lookup: CDR1 SGHTA, CDR2 FQGNSA.

The CDR3 spells CASSLVKGGQETQYF. The CDR3 DNA sequence: TGTGCCAGCAGTTTGGTGAAAGGGGGGCAAGAGACCCAGTACTTC. The chain recombines TRBV28 with TRBJ2-5; D may be TRBD1 or TRBD2 (6 bases each). The CDR3 length is 15 residues. The germline gives CDR1 MDHEN, CDR2 SYDVKM. Trimming removed 3 bases from V and 2 bases from J, with 13 bases in between. The full variable domain, rest sourced from reference TRBV28 and TRBJ2-5, is DVKVTQSSRYLVKRTGEKVFLECVQDMDHENMFWYRQDPGLGLRLIYFSYDVKMKEKGDIPEGYSVSREKKERFSLILESASTNQTSMYLCASSLVKGGQETQYFGPGTRLLVL.

The chain carries TRBV6-5 and TRBJ1-4; D call uncertain. The CDR3 covers 14 residues. From germline, CDR1 is MNHEY and CDR2 SVGAGI. Trimming removed 2 bases from V and 7 bases from J, with 11 bases in between. The CDR3 bases are TGTGCCAGCAGTTACGTCTCGCCAGTTGAAAAACTGTTTTTT. It is translated as CASSYVSPVEKLFF.

The chain links TRBV29-1 to TRBJ1-1; TRBD1 might be the D (6 bases). Germline values: CDR1 SQVTM, CDR2 ANQGSEA. The CDR3 runs 12 residues. Here the CDR3 DNA reads TGCAGAGGGGGGGGCTTGAACACTGAAGCTTTCTTT. Translating gives CRGGGLNTEAFF.

V gene TRBV2 combines with J gene TRBJ2-1; D is unclear. CDR1 is SNHLY and CDR2 is FYNNEI in the germline V gene. This CDR3 region has 17 residues. The V end was cut by 0 bases, the J end by 0 bases, with 12 bases between. CDR3 nucleotide sequence: TGTGCCAGCAGTGAAGCCCTCCCCTACTACTCCTACAATGAGCAGTTCTTC. Translation: CASSEALPYYSYNEQFF. Combining the CDR3 with reference TRBV2 and TRBJ2-1 gives the whole variable domain EPEVTQTPSHQVTQMGQEVILRCVPISNHLYFYWYRQILGQKVEFLVSFYNNEISEKSEIFDDQFSVERPDGSNFTLKIRSTKLEDSAMYFCASSEALPYYSYNEQFFGPGTRLTVL.

The genes are TRBV6-1 and TRBJ2-7, with D possibly matching TRBD2 (7 bases). V was shortened by 11 bases and J by 1 base, with 12 bases between the two germline ends. Germline CDR1 reads MNHNS; CDR2 reads SASEGT. The CDR3 runs 12 residues. The CDR3, as DNA: TGTGCCGGGGGGGACACTTCCTACGAGCAGTACTTC. Translation gives CAGGDTSYEQYF.

The chain recombines TRBV27 with TRBJ2-7, with D possibly being TRBD1 or TRBD2 (6 bases each). V shed 0 bases and J shed 3 bases, with 30 bases lying between them. Germline V gene sequence: CDR1 MNHEY, CDR2 SMNVEV (reference sequence). The CDR3 is 21 residues long. The CDR3 DNA follows: TGTGCCAGCAGTTTATCGAACCCTGTAGGGGGGATTCCCCTTCCTGGCTACGAGCAGTACTTC. This gives the protein CASSLSNPVGGIPLPGYEQYF.

This chain joins TRBV29-1 and TRBJ2-5, with TRBD2 identical over 13 bases. Germline-derived CDR1 and CDR2 are SQVTM and ANQGSEA. With V trimmed by 4 bases and J by 5 bases, 13 bases remained unmatched. CDR3 size: 17 residues. The CDR3 DNA reads as TGCAGCGTTGGGACTAGCGGGAGAAGCGTGGGATTGGAGACCCAGTACTTC. It codes for CSVGTSGRSVGLETQYF.